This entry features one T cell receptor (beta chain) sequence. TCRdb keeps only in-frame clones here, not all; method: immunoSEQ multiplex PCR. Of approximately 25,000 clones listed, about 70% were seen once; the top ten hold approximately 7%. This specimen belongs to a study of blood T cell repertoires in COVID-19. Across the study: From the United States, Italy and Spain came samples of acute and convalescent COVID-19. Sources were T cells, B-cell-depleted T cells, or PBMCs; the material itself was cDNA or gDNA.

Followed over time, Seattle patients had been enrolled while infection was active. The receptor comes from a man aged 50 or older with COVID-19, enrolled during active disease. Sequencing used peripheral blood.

The CDR3 DNA sequence: TGCGCCAGCAGCCCGGACAAGCGCACCGGGGAGCTGTTTTTT. Translated: CASSPDKRTGELFF. The chain recombines TRBV5-1 with TRBJ2-2, with D tentatively TRBD1 (5 bases). The ends were cut back, 4 bases at V and 4 bases at J, with 11 bases in the middle. Germline V gene lookup returns CDR1 SGHRS and CDR2 YFSETQ. The CDR3 is 14 residues long.